The source of this T cell receptor beta chain is a study of blood T cells in healthy people across ages. Overall study results and limits: Both naive CD4+ cell counts and diversity were greater in long-lived donors than in aged donors.

V lost 4 bases and J lost 1, with 23 bases in between. CDR1 and CDR2 from the germline V gene are SGHRS and YFSETQ. The CDR3 contains 18 residues. Remarks on this clonotype: The antigen is not known.

The use of a sample-barcoded 5' primer and a J-beta primer mix characterized a second PCR of roughly 6 to 11 cycles. MiXCR was run by TCRdb on the 5' RACE reads, yielding one entry per CDR3 protein. Seen here are around 1,000,000 distinct CDR3 sequences, approximately 25% observed once, and the top ten hold 0.75%. These same records also appear under a second study, on T cells of mothers and their children. This second study notes: Donation involved three healthy Caucasian mothers and the six children that they had.

Sample: blood. This sequence joins TRBV5-1 and TRBJ1-1, with D possibly being TRBD1 (6 bases). The source of this sequence is a girl aged 2 to 10 in good health. The CDR3 loop reads CASSTNLGAPGRNTEAFF. Here the CDR3 DNA reads TGCGCCAGCAGCACCAACCTGGGGGCACCCGGGAGGAACACTGAAGCTTTCTTT.